The 3 T cell receptor beta chains below all came from one sample that was sequenced in a study of cytomegalovirus exposure and HLA in healthy donors. Method: immunoSEQ multiplex PCR; TCRdb's copy keeps in-frame clones and lacks some. The sample consists of 150,000 to 200,000 clones, 88% of them appearing once. The source material was PBMCs. These receptors were obtained from a man younger than 30 in good health and CMV-seronegative.

This rearrangement joins TRBV7-8 to TRBJ2-2, with TRBD2 matching over 10 bases. The CDR3 sequence is 16 residues long. V lost 5 bases to trimming and J lost 6 bases; unmatched junction nucleotides: 9. CDR1 SGHVS and CDR2 FQNEAQ come from the germline V gene. The CDR3 DNA follows: TGTGCCAGCAGCCTCGCGGGACTAGCGAGCCCCGGGGAGCTGTTTTTT. Translation: CASSLAGLASPGELFF.

The chain carries TRBV19 and TRBJ2-5, with TRBD1 matching 8 bases. This CDR3 has 13 amino acids. Germline CDR1 is LNHDA and CDR2 is SQIVND (reference sequence). V dropped 4 bases and J dropped 3; count of bases not matched to a gene: 1. The CDR3 sequence: CASSKQGEETQYF. CDR3 nucleotide sequence: TGTGCCAGTAGTAAACAGGGGGAAGAGACCCAGTACTTC. The complete variable domain, with remaining parts taken from reference TRBV19 and TRBJ2-5, reads DGGITQSPKYLFRKEGQNVTLSCEQNLNHDAMYWYRQDPGQGLRLIYYSQIVNDFQKGDIAEGYSVSREKKESFPLTVTSAQKNPTAFYLCASSKQGEETQYFGPGTRLLVL.

The chain combines TRBV4-1 with TRBJ1-1; 9 bases line up with TRBD1. Germline V CDR1 and CDR2: MGHRA, YSYEKL. V was clipped by 1 base and J by 5 bases; unmatched bases: 5. The length of the CDR3 is 15 residues. CDR3 amino acids: CASSQGQGGYTEAFF. The CDR3 DNA reads TGCGCCAGCAGCCAAGGACAGGGGGGTTATACTGAAGCTTTCTTT.